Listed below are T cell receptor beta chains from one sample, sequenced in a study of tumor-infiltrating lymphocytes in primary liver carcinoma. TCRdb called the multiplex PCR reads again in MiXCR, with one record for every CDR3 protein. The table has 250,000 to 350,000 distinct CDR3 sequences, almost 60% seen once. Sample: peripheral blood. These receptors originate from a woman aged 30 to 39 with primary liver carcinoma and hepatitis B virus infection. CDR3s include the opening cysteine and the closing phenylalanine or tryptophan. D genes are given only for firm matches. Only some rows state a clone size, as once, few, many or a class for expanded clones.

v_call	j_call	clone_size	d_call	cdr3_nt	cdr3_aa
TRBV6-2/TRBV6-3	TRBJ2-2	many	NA	TGTGCCCCCAACGGGGCAGTTCCGAACACCGGGGAGCTGTTTTTT	CAPNGAVPNTGELFF
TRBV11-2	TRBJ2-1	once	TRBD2	TGTGTCAGCAGCACAGGGACTAGCAGGATTAATGAGCAGTTCTTC	CVSSTGTSRINEQFF
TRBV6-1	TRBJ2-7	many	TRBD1	TGTGCCAGCAGTGGAGGACAGGGGAACCCCTACGAGCAGTACTTC	CASSGGQGNPYEQYF
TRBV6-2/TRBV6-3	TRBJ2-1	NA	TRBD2	TGTGCCAGCAGGAACTCGGCTAGCGGGAGTATGTTTAGTGAGCAGTTCTTC	CASRNSASGSMFSEQFF
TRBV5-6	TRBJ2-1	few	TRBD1	TGTGCCTGCAGCTTGGACAGGGTTAATGAGCAGTTCTTC	CACSLDRVNEQFF
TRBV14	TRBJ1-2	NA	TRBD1	TGTGCCAGCAGCCCCGGGACAGGGGTACTCTATGGCTACACCTTC	CASSPGTGVLYGYTF
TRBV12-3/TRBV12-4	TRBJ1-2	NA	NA	TGTGCCAACAGACCCGGGACGGCCTATGGCTACACATTC	CANRPGTAYGYTF
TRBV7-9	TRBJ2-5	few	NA	TGTGCCAGCAGTAACGGGGCTACCAGAAAAGAGACCCAGTACTTC	CASSNGATRKETQYF
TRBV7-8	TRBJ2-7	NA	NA	TGTGCCAGCAGCTCTCTAGCCGTAGGCTTCTACGAGCAGTACTTC	CASSSLAVGFYEQYF
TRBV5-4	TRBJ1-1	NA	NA	TGTGCCAGCAGCTTGGCTTCGGACATGAACACTGAAGCTTTCTTT	CASSLASDMNTEAFF
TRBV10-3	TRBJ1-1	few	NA	TGTGCCATCAGTCAGAGAATTCCCGGGACATCGCACACTGAAGCTTTCTTT	CAISQRIPGTSHTEAFF
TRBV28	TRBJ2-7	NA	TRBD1	TGTGCCAGCAGTTCATCAACAGGGGACGGATTGGGTGAGCAGTACTTC	CASSSSTGDGLGEQYF
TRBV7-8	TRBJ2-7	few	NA	TGTGCCAGCAGCTTAGCAGGGCCGCGGGAGCAGTACTTC	CASSLAGPREQYF
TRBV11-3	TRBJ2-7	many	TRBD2	TGTGCCAGCAGCTTGTGGACTAGCGGGACGAAAAACTCCTACGAGCAGTACTTC	CASSLWTSGTKNSYEQYF
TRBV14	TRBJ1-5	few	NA	TGTGCCAGCAGCCGAAGGACAGATCAGCGCAATCAGCCCCAGCATTTT	CASSRRTDQRNQPQHF
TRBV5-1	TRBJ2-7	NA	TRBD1	TGCACCAGCAGCTTGTTTTATTCCCGGGACAGGGGGGGCAATGAGCAGTACTTC	CTSSLFYSRDRGGNEQYF
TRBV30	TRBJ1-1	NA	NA	TGTGCCTACTTGACCCGACGGGAAACTGAAGCTTTCTTT	CAYLTRRETEAFF
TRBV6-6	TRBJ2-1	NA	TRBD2	TGTGCCAACAGTTCGGCTAGCGGGAGTGAGCAGTTCTTC	CANSSASGSEQFF
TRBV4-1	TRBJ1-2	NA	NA	TGCGCCAGCAGCCAAGATATGAGGGACTACACCTTC	CASSQDMRDYTF